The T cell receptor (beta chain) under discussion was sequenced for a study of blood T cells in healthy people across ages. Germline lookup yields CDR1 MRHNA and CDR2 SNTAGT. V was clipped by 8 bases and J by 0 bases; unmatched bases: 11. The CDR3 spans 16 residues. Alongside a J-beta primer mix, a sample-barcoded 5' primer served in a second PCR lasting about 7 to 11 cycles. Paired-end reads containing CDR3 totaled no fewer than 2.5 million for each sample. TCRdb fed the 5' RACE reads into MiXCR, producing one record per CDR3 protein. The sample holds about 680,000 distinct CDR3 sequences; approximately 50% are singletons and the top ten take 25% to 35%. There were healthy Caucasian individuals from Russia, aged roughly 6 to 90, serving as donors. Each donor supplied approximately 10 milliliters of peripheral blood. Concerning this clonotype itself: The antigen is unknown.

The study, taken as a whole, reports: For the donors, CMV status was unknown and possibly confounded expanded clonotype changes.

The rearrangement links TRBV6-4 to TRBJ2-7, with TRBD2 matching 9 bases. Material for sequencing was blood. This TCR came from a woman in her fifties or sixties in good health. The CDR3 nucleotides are TGTGCCAGCGGCGCCCGAGTAGCGGGAGACTCCTACGAGCAGTACTTC. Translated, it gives CASGARVAGDSYEQYF.